The following is a T cell receptor beta chain sequence with its context. This clonotype is categorized as large (0.1 to 1%). The antigen this receptor binds is unknown. Nothing much larger sits one base from this clone, and base qualities are not available. This record comes from a study of esophageal squamous cell carcinoma tumors (dated by TCRdb to about 2021). Turning to the overall study: Principal component analysis with K-means clustering of immunohistochemical values for T-cell and checkpoint markers was used to divide patients into immuno relation high and low groups. The nine to eleven cases yielded approximately 1.5 million total TCRalpha reads and around 1,300,000 total TCRbeta reads, of which approximately 32,000 and 35,000, respectively, were unique. TCR sequencing was performed on 10 or so patients, consisting of five randomly selected high immuno relation cases and five background-matched low immuno relation cases. The study aimed to assess TCR repertoire diversity and shared TCR repertoires of T cells within the tumor environment of esophageal squamous cell carcinoma. The wider cohort comprised 53 surgically treated esophageal squamous cell carcinoma patients in Japan, with some 20 high and some 32 low immuno relation cases.

Patients who had received neoadjuvant chemotherapy or for whom clinical information was lacking were excluded from enrollment. All of the TCR-sequenced cases shown were male, and each had a subtotal esophagectomy with 2- or 3-field lymphadenectomy. RNA was isolated from bulk tumor tissue sections using a Qiagen AllPrep kit, and no T-cell sorting was performed. Until RNA extraction, small sections of surgically resected tumor tissue were kept in RNAlater reagent at -80 degrees C. The V end gives up 3 bases and the J end 6 bases, leaving 10 bases in the junction not matched to a gene. The CDR3 measures 16 amino acids from cysteine to phenylalanine. The only DNA kept is the CDR3, 48 bases in frame from the first base. For CDR1 and CDR2, the germline V gene (reference sequence) lists DFQATT and SNEGSKA. The receptor library was made with 5' RACE. PCR was performed with KAPA HiFi using TCRalpha or TCRbeta constant-region primers together with a P20EA primer, and a nested second PCR was then carried out with CA2 or CB2. TCR genes were amplified by unbiased adaptor ligation RT-PCR, with reverse transcription by Superscript III and a polyT18-containing BSL-18E primer. Once second-strand synthesis and blunting were done, the P10EA/P20EA adaptor was ligated onto the 5' end of the cDNA, and NotI digestion came next. For both the first and second PCRs, 15 to 25 cycles of 98 degrees C for 20 s, 65 degrees C for 30 s and 72 degrees C for 1 min were run. The Nextera XT Index kit v2 Set A was used to index the amplicons, which were then pooled in equimolar amounts and quantified with a Qubit 2.0 Fluorometer. For sequencing, the Illumina MiSeq platform generated 2x300 bp paired-end reads. In the original analysis: V and J genes were assigned to reads on the basis of highest identity to IMGT reference sequences using Repertoire Genesis software ver.1.0. CDR3 was defined as the region from Cys104 to Phe118 plus Gly119 and was translated, and unique sequence reads were defined by distinct V, J and CDR3 amino acids. Shared V|J combinations were selected when significance was reached in both a Fisher's exact test in edgeR and a Mann Whitney U test. After singletons were removed and 500 repertoire combinations were bootstrapped, the repertoire dissimilarity index was calculated with the R rdi package. TCRdb handled the public reads itself, with Q25 trimming in fastp and clone calling in MiXCR, and kept productive beta chains. Rows with a matching CDR3 protein are joined into one entry that keeps the most common DNA and genes. Here the V and J calls rest on TCRdb's processing, not on the authors' analysis. For this sample the table gives about 210 distinct CDR3 sequences, of which approximately 16% were detected only once. Together, the top ten hold about 47% of the sample.

Study-wide conclusions, independent of this receptor: The high immuno relation group had higher significant repertoire counts, although the two groups did not differ in total TCR repertoire counts. Given the large variation in the TCRalphabeta repertoire, shared V|J recombination candidates may have been selected by chance. About 30% of the 10 cases showed a single dominant TCRalpha VJ recombination with apparently reduced TCRalpha diversity. Only a few cases were included in the TCR repertoire analysis, and no investigation at the CDR3 clonotype level was carried out. Roughly 28 TRAV|TRAJ and some 20 TRBV|TRBJ combinations, including TRAV13-1|TRAJ22 and TRBV7-9|TRBJ2-7, appeared to be shared among high immuno relation cases. Since the TCRalpha and TCRbeta chains were sequenced separately, neither the chain pairing nor the recognized antigens could be determined.

The sequence derives from a man between 50 and 79 years old with esophageal squamous cell carcinoma. Sequencing was done on a sample of tumor tissue. The sequence is built from TRBV20-1 and TRBJ2-3; TRBD2 matches 12 bases in the middle. The CDR3 region reads CSASGLAGGPGDTQYF. At the DNA level, the sequence is TGCAGTGCTAGCGGTCTAGCGGGAGGGCCCGGGGATACGCAGTATTTT.